This T cell receptor beta chain was retrieved from a study of Graves' ophthalmopathy and Graves' hyperthyroidism. Study information: Peripheral blood (taken before any treatment) was collected at initial diagnosis.

This clonotype was seen only once. CDR3 regions of TCR beta were amplified from RNA transcripts. RT-PCR with HTBI primers came first, then second-round multiplex PCR. TCRdb independently ran MiXCR on the multiplex PCR reads; one entry per CDR3 protein. The data show approximately 150,000 distinct CDR3 sequences, with approximately 40% seen just once and about 9.5% held by the top ten. This TCR was sampled from a man aged 25-45 years with Graves' ophthalmopathy. Sequenced material: peripheral blood.

CDR3 in DNA: TGTGCCAGCAGACCTGGGACCGTCTACGAGCAGTACTTC. Translating it yields CASRPGTVYEQYF. This rearrangement joins TRBV7-8 to TRBJ2-7, with D possibly being TRBD1 or TRBD2 (5 bases each). Trimming shortened V by 6 bases and J by 3 bases, and 12 bases separated the two germline ends. The germline CDR1 and CDR2 sequences are SGHVS and FQNEAQ. CDR3 length: 13 residues.